These 22 T cell receptor beta chains were all obtained from the same sample, sequenced in a study of blood T cell repertoires in COVID-19. TCRdb's table, derived via immunoSEQ multiplex PCR, lists solely in-frame clones and lacks some. This table holds 100,000 or so clones, roughly 90% found once. The specimen was peripheral blood. The receptors were sampled from a man in his 70s with acute or convalescent COVID-19.

The V gene is TRBV6-2 or TRBV6-3, the J gene TRBJ2-7, with 8 bases matching TRBD2. CDR1 and CDR2 from the germline V gene are MNHEY and SVGEGT. The length of the CDR3 is 14 residues. V was clipped by 4 bases and J by 8 bases; unmatched bases: 10. DNA of the CDR3: TGTGCCAGCAGTTTGGCTCAGCGGGAGTATCAGCAGTACTTC. This sequence encodes CASSLAQREYQQYF.

V gene TRBV11-3 combines with J gene TRBJ2-7, with TRBD1 matching 7 bases. V gave up 5 bases and J gave up 7 bases; unmatched junction bases: 5. CDR1 and CDR2 from the germline V gene are SGHNT and YENEEA. There are 12 residues in the CDR3. CDR3 in amino acids: CASSQRQGEQYF. CDR3 DNA sequence: TGTGCCAGCAGCCAGCGACAGGGAGAGCAGTACTTC. Together with reference TRBV11-3 and TRBJ2-7, the CDR3 gives the full variable domain: EAGVVQSPRYKIIEKKQPVAFWCNPISGHNTLYWYLQNLGQGPELLIRYENEEAVDDSQLPKDRFSAERLKGVDSTLKIQPAELGDSAVYLCASSQRQGEQYFGPGTRLTVT.

This chain uses TRBV9 with TRBJ1-3; 7 bases line up with TRBD1. Looked up from germline, CDR1 is SGDLS and CDR2 is YYNGEE. Unmatched junction bases numbered 6, after V lost 4 bases and J lost 8 bases. The CDR3 is 13 residues long. The CDR3 here is CASSQGQLDTIYF. CDR3 DNA sequence: TGTGCCAGCAGCCAGGGACAGTTAGACACCATATATTTT. The full variable domain, its missing parts supplied by reference TRBV9 and TRBJ1-3, is DSGVTQTPKHLITATGQRVTLRCSPRSGDLSVYWYQQSLDQGLQFLIQYYNGEERAKGNILERFSAQQFPDLHSELNLSSLELGDSALYFCASSQGQLDTIYFGEGSWLTVV.

This clone was observed a single time. J is TRBJ2-2 and V is TRBV29-1, with TRBD1 identical over 10 bases. CDR1 SQVTM and CDR2 ANQGSEA come from the germline V gene. The CDR3 has 13 amino acids. Trimming took 6 bases from V and 4 from J; bases not matched to a gene: 2. CDR3 DNA sequence: TGCAGCGTCCGGACAGGGGGCACCGGGGAGCTGTTTTTT. Translation gives CSVRTGGTGELFF.

The chain couples TRBV3-1 (or the pseudogene TRBV3-2) to TRBJ1-2; D is perhaps TRBD1 (6 bases). Germline CDR1 is LGHDT and CDR2 is YNNKEL (reference sequence). The ends were cut back, 0 bases at V and 7 bases at J, with 9 bases in the middle. The CDR3 sequence is 13 residues long. Here the CDR3 reads CASSQERRGGYTF. The DNA of the CDR3 is TGTGCCAGCAGCCAAGAACGCAGGGGTGGCTACACCTTC.

V usage is TRBV5-1 and J usage is TRBJ2-6, with D possibly matching TRBD1 (6 bases). In germline, CDR1 is SGHRS, CDR2 YFSETQ. The V and J ends lost 7 bases and 4 bases respectively, with 21 bases between them. The CDR3 runs to 17 residues. The CDR3 nucleotides read TGCGCCAGCTCGCCCCGGGACATCCTAGAAGGGGCCAACGTCCTGACTTTC. Residues: CASSPRDILEGANVLTF. The entire variable domain, with the rest obtained from reference TRBV5-1 and TRBJ2-6, is as follows: KAGVTQTPRYLIKTRGQQVTLSCSPISGHRSVSWYQQTPGQGLQFLFEYFSETQRNKGNFPGRFSGRQFSNSRSEMNVSTLELGDSALYLCASSPRDILEGANVLTFGAGSRLTVL.

This clone was seen a single time. The chain carries TRBV29-1 and TRBJ2-7, with 11 nucleotides matching TRBD2. Germline V gene lookup returns CDR1 SQVTM and CDR2 ANQGSEA. The ends lost 3 bases at V and 5 bases at J; junction bases unmatched: 15. CDR3 length: 17 residues. The CDR3 DNA follows: TGCAGCGTTGAGCTCTCCGCCCTAGCGGGAGGAGGAAACGAGCAGTACTTC. Its translation is CSVELSALAGGGNEQYF.

The CDR3 coding sequence is TGTGCCAGCAGCTTAGTAGGTAGCGCGGCCAAAAACATTCAGTACTTC. It is translated as CASSLVGSAAKNIQYF. The chain recombines TRBV11-2 with TRBJ2-4; possibly TRBD2 for D (5 bases). This CDR3 spans 16 amino acids. Trimming pared 1 base from V and 1 base from J, leaving 11 bases between. Germline V gene data show CDR1 as SGHAT and CDR2 as FQNNGV.

V and J are TRBV4-3 and TRBJ1-2; a weak D match, TRBD1 (5 bases). Per the germline V gene, CDR1 is LGHNA and CDR2 is YSLEER. There are 15 residues in the CDR3. Trimming pared 1 base from V and 1 base from J, leaving 10 bases between. Here the CDR3 DNA reads TGCGCCAGCAGCCAAGTAATAGGGGATAACTATGGCTACACCTTC. It specifies CASSQVIGDNYGYTF.

The chain employs TRBV2 and TRBJ2-5; 10 bases match TRBD1. The CDR3 sequence is 14 residues long. V lost 7 bases, J lost 5 bases, and 7 bases stayed unmatched. The germline V gene encodes CDR1 SNHLY and CDR2 FYNNEI. CDR3 coding DNA: TGTGCCAGCACTCGGACAGGGGGGAGGGAGACCCAGTACTTC. Encoded protein: CASTRTGGRETQYF.

V and J are TRBV6-1 and TRBJ2-3, with TRBD2 matching 9 bases. The J segment lost 5 bases and the V segment lost 2 bases, leaving 8 bases of the junction unmatched. CDR3 length: 16 amino acids. Germline-derived CDR1 and CDR2 are MNHNS and SASEGT. The CDR3 nucleotides read TGTGCCAGCAGTGAAACGGACCGAGCGGGAGGAGATACGCAGTATTTT. This translates into CASSETDRAGGDTQYF.

This rearrangement joins TRBV7-9 to TRBJ2-5; 11 bases map to TRBD2. The CDR3 spans 16 residues. From germline, CDR1 is SEHNR and CDR2 FQNEAQ (reference sequence). V dropped 5 bases and J dropped 1; count of bases not matched to a gene: 6. As DNA, the CDR3 is TGTGCCAGCAGCGCCCGGACTAGCGGGTCCCAAGAGACCCAGTACTTC. Residues: CASSARTSGSQETQYF.

The chain has TRBV21-1 and TRBJ1-1. TRBV21-1 is flagged as a pseudogene. There are 13 residues in the CDR3. DNA of the CDR3: TGTGCCGACGGGGTGGGAACGAACACTGAAGCTTTCTTT. As protein: CADGVGTNTEAFF.

This chain links TRBV9 with TRBJ2-5, with a weak D call TRBD2 (7 bases). Germline assignment: CDR1 SGDLS and CDR2 YYNGEE. The CDR3 has 15 residues. Deletions cut 0 bases from V and 6 bases from J, with 15 bases between. Here the CDR3 DNA reads TGTGCCAGCAGCGTAGAAGGGGGAGGGCCGCAGACCCAGTACTTC. Residues: CASSVEGGGPQTQYF.

This clone was seen only a few times. The rearrangement joins TRBV3-1 (or the pseudogene TRBV3-2) to TRBJ1-5; TRBD1 aligns across 7 bases. The CDR3 length is 15 residues. V trimming: 4 bases; J trimming: 7 bases; junction bases outside the gene matches: 10. Looked up from germline, CDR1 is LGHDT and CDR2 is YNNKEL (reference sequence). CDR3 loop: CASSLVDRASQPQHF. DNA of the CDR3: TGTGCCAGCAGCCTCGTAGACAGGGCATCCCAGCCCCAGCATTTT.

The chain is built from TRBV11-2 and TRBJ2-1, with 8 bases matching TRBD2. Per germline, CDR1 SGHAT and CDR2 FQNNGV. V shed 3 bases, J shed 10 bases, and the junction held 17 bases outside the gene matches. The CDR3 has 17 residues. CDR3 loop: CASSLTLREGRVWEQFF. The CDR3 bases are TGTGCCAGCAGCTTGACACTCCGGGAGGGCCGCGTCTGGGAGCAGTTCTTC.

The genes are TRBV7-6 and TRBJ2-3; D is ambiguous. The CDR3 extends over 12 amino acids. CDR1 is SGHVS, CDR2 FNYEAQ, per germline. V gave up 5 bases and J gave up 5 bases, with 8 bases separating them. The CDR3 coding sequence is TGTGCCAGCAGCACTACGCTAGATACGCAGTATTTT. It translates to CASSTTLDTQYF.

The chain recombines TRBV5-6 with TRBJ2-2; 10 bases line up with TRBD1. The CDR3 is 14 amino acids. V shed 5 bases, J shed 8 bases, and the junction held 6 bases outside the gene matches. Germline V gene data show CDR1 as SGHDT and CDR2 as YYEEEE. CDR3 sequence reads: CASRRQGASGELFF. The CDR3 region has the DNA TGTGCCAGCAGGAGACAGGGGGCTTCAGGGGAGCTGTTTTTT.

The V and J genes are TRBV18 and TRBJ2-7; a weak D match, TRBD1 (6 bases). Between the trimmed V and J ends, which lost 2 bases and 5 bases, there was a span of 7 bases. The CDR3 is 12 amino acids. Germline lookup yields CDR1 KGHSH and CDR2 LQKENI. Here the CDR3 reads CASSPGQNEQYF. DNA for the CDR3: TGTGCCAGCTCACCAGGACAGAACGAGCAGTACTTC.

The chain carries TRBV7-9 and TRBJ2-5, with 10 bases identical to TRBD2. Per the germline V gene, CDR1 is SEHNR and CDR2 is FQNEAQ (reference sequence). The V segment lost 5 bases and the J segment 5 bases; nucleotides outside the gene matches: 5. The CDR3 is made up of 14 amino acids. CDR3 nucleotide sequence: TGTGCCAGCAGCGCACTAGCGGGAAGGGAGACCCAGTACTTC. It encodes CASSALAGRETQYF.

This chain links TRBV3-1 (or the pseudogene TRBV3-2) with TRBJ1-2; 11 nucleotides agree with TRBD1. Per germline, CDR1 LGHDT and CDR2 YNNKEL (reference sequence). The length of the CDR3 is 16 residues. V shed 0 bases and J 5 bases; nucleotides not matched to a gene: 5. This CDR3 reads CASSQDLGTGGYGYTF. CDR3 in DNA: TGTGCCAGCAGCCAAGATCTCGGGACAGGGGGATATGGCTACACCTTC.

The V call is TRBV6-2 or TRBV6-3, the J call TRBJ2-7; D is possibly TRBD1 (5 bases). The CDR3 is made up of 13 amino acids. With 2 bases removed from V and 3 bases from J, the gap between germline ends came to 8 bases. Germline CDR1 and CDR2: MNHEY and SVGEGT. CDR3 sequence reads: CASSYRQLYEQYF. The CDR3 coding sequence is TGTGCCAGCAGTTACAGACAGCTCTACGAGCAGTACTTC.